The 3 T cell receptor beta chains reported below all come from one sample, sequenced in a study of T cells in Graves' hyperthyroidism and ophthalmopathy. Researchers took RNA transcripts and amplified the TCR beta CDR3 regions from them. HTBI primers drove first-round RT-PCR of the TCR CDR3. One entry per CDR3 protein, called by TCRdb with MiXCR from the multiplex PCR reads. The sample comprises some 500,000 distinct CDR3 sequences, approximately 25% of which are singletons, and roughly 10% rests with the top ten. The sequenced material came from blood. The receptors stem from a woman aged 25 to 39 with Graves' ophthalmopathy.

This clonotype was recorded many times. The CDR3 DNA follows: TGTGCCAGCAAATCGGACAGATATGGCTACACCTTC. Its translation: CASKSDRYGYTF. This chain uses TRBV6-1 with TRBJ1-2; tentatively, D is TRBD1 (6 bases). Germline-derived CDR1 and CDR2 are MNHNS and SASEGT. The CDR3 has 12 residues. V was trimmed by 7 bases and J by 5 bases, leaving 11 bases between them.

A few counts support this clonotype. The chain carries TRBV7-2 and TRBJ2-6; D is uncertain. The germline gives CDR1 SGHTA, CDR2 FQGNSA. V lost 2 bases, J lost 4 bases, and 9 bases lay in between. The length of the CDR3 is 15 residues. DNA of the CDR3: TGTGCCAGCAGCTTATGGGGTGCCGGGGCCAACGTCCTGACTTTC. This sequence encodes CASSLWGAGANVLTF.

This clonotype was recorded at least ten times. This sequence joins TRBV6-1 and TRBJ2-2, with TRBD2 matching 7 bases. CDR1 and CDR2 (germline): MNHNS, SASEGT. The CDR3 is 14 residues long. V trimming: 8 bases; J trimming: 4 bases; junction bases outside the gene matches: 7. This CDR3 is CASLTSYITGELFF. For the CDR3, the DNA is TGTGCCAGCCTGACTAGCTATATCACCGGGGAGCTGTTTTTT.